This T cell receptor beta chain was profiled in a study of IL-32 and malignant T cell survival in cutaneous lymphoma (dated by TCRdb to the early 2020s). About the full investigation: The question that high-throughput TCR sequencing tested was whether the TCR Vbeta+ T cells surviving in IL-32 cultures belonged to the malignant clone, as opposed to being benign T cells that shared that Vbeta. A couple of CTCL donors were studied by high-throughput TCR sequencing, confirming IL-32beta supported malignant T cell survival in vitro. Overall study outcomes, separate from this receptor: According to TCR sequencing, the TCRs of malignant T cells persisted after in vitro culture with IL-32beta. By inducing large CD14+ antigen-presenting cells that reduced apoptosis, IL-32beta appeared to support the survival of malignant T cells in vitro. The methods did not state the exact culture duration for the TCR-sequenced samples. The kinetics of enhanced malignant T cell survival in culture varied somewhat between CTCL blood donors.

From the cysteine up to the phenylalanine, the CDR3 has a length of 16 residues. Solely the CDR3 DNA is kept, with 48 bases framed from the first base. V ends up 0 bases short and J 4 bases short, with an unmatched junction base count of 8. The germline V gene (reference sequence) sets CDR1 to SGHNT and CDR2 to YYREEE. The QIAamp DNA Mini kit was used to extract genomic DNA, which was then profiled by immunoSEQ with 100-400 ng of DNA template. The table comes from immuneACCESS by way of TCRdb, which keeps in-frame sequences with V and J called. Part of the clones is missing from these tables; in studies checked, under half for an unresolved V gene and the rest for unknown reasons. This sample lists roughly 2,200 clones; 82% were detected once. The ten largest account for roughly 51% of the sample. Notes on this clone: Its antigen remains unidentified. Per-nucleotide qualities are absent, and no much larger clonotype sits a single base away.

Blood samples came from patients with leukemic cutaneous T cell lymphoma (Sezary syndrome) treated at a US cutaneous lymphoma program. Ficoll centrifugation was used to isolate peripheral blood mononuclear cells from the blood of patients. This TCR was sampled from a human donor with cutaneous T cell lymphoma. The V and J genes are TRBV5-4 and TRBJ2-7; a stretch of 9 junction bases matches TRBD2. The sequences come from blood, collected on day 0. DNA sequence: TGTGCCAGCAGCTTGGAGGGGCGGGAGGGCTGGTACGAGCAGTACTTC. It specifies CASSLEGREGWYEQYF.